This entry describes one T cell receptor beta chain. This clonotype showed up many times. The specificity of this receptor is unknown. The input lacks base qualities; no much larger clone sits a single base away. The sample is drawn from a study of T cells in Graves' hyperthyroidism and ophthalmopathy (dated by TCRdb to about 2019). At the level of the whole study: Peripheral blood was collected at initial diagnosis, before any treatment. Prospective prediction of ophthalmopathy was tested in an independent validation cohort of 18 to 20 hyperthyroidism patients and 15 to 17 patients who later progressed to ophthalmopathy. Thyroid tissue and blood T-cell repertoires from more than five Graves' hyperthyroidism patients were also compared in the study. TCR Vbeta CDR3 sequencing of some 140 peripheral blood samples (about 45 ophthalmopathy, about 80 hyperthyroidism and roughly 17 progressor patients) is reported in the paper. To identify TCR V-J signatures that set the groups apart, the researchers used a discovery cohort of 90 to 100 patients, made up of roughly 40 with Graves' ophthalmopathy and approximately 57 with stable Graves' hyperthyroidism. Once sampling was done, hyperthyroidism patients were given methimazole at a starting dose of 30 mg daily, whereas ophthalmopathy patients were given high-dose intravenous methylprednisolone. The approximately 100 discovery patients were divided at random into training and test sets in a 7:3 ratio. The paper as a whole reports these results and caveats: In cross-validation, a model built on a 13 V-J signature told ophthalmopathy apart from stable hyperthyroidism with less than 90% sensitivity and approximately 81% specificity, and in testing the same model reached 80%/75%. Blood samples also contained most of the expanded thyroid clonotypes (frequency above 0.001), which suggests that blood repertoires may reflect thyroid immune responses. Sample size was not statistically predetermined, and blinding of investigators to group allocation was not performed. During validation, the model predicted progression to ophthalmopathy a median of roughly 7.1 months ahead of onset, with roughly 65% sensitivity and almost 75% specificity.

The trim is 0 bases for V and 8 bases for J, with a gap of 14 bases between the germline ends. The CDR3 covers 15 residues, taking in both the cysteine and the phenylalanine. Of all the DNA, just the CDR3 is kept, 45 bases in frame from base 1. The germline V gene sets CDR1 to SGHRS and CDR2 to YFSETQ. Amplification of TCR beta CDR3 regions was carried out from RNA transcripts. The TCR CDR3 was subjected to a first round of RT-PCR using the HTBI primer set and the Qiagen OneStep RT-PCR kit. A second multiplex PCR round built the libraries, followed by size selection and purification. Sequencing of the libraries was done on an Illumina HiSeq2000 using paired-end 100 bp reads. The authors' analysis ran thus. SOAPnuke was used to process the raw data, with reads discarded if the reads contained adapters or uncalled bases, had a mean Phred below 15, or lacked an exact constant-primer or identifier match. COPE v1.2.5 was used to merge the high-quality paired reads, and each unique nucleotide sequence was defined as a clonotype. MiTCR v1.1 was used to align clonotypes to the IMGT TRBV, TRBD and TRBJ reference segments. The analysis was restricted to V-J combinations with a frequency above 0.0001, which together covered just over 99% of the repertoires. The TCS score was defined as F50 (clonal expansion) divided by E x V (chaos), with BLOSUM62-based TCRdist calculated between CDR3 peptides within each V-J. Welch's t-statistics and random forest reduced around 510 V-J features to around 14, which were used in a naive Bayes classifier (R e1071). Using fastp trimming at Q25 and MiXCR clonotype assembly, TCRdb reanalyzed the public sequencing data and kept in-frame beta chains. A single entry per CDR3 protein holds the most common genes and DNA from its merged rows. The V and J calls were determined by TCRdb, not by the authors. The sample table contains about 280,000 distinct CDR3 sequences; only one count was recorded for less than 30% of them. The ten largest account for 20% to 30% of the sample.

Hyperthyroidism patients were newly diagnosed, had a disease duration of under 2 months, and were aged 18 to 65 years. The study excluded patients with uncontrolled infections, other autoimmune diseases, pregnancy or lactation. Diagnoses relied on clinical symptoms, serum thyroxine and TRAb, thyroid ultrasound and orbital computed tomography. Blood from progressor patients was drawn when they were first diagnosed with hyperthyroidism, before any ophthalmopathy symptoms appeared. PBMCs were isolated from about 9.1 ml of fresh peripheral blood by Ficoll-Paque density gradient centrifugation. Progressor patients were defined as those initially diagnosed with Graves' hyperthyroidism in whom ophthalmopathy developed during follow-up. Trizol reagent was used to extract total RNA, and RNA quality was then checked on an Agilent 2100 Bioanalyzer.

The clonotype comes from a man between 35 and 55 years old with Graves' hyperthyroidism that later progressed to Graves' ophthalmopathy. The material sequenced was blood. The receptor chain draws on TRBV5-1 and TRBJ2-2; the D gene cannot be named for sure. The CDR3 protein sequence reads: CASSLASYRSGELFF. The nucleotide sequence reads as follows: TGCGCCAGCAGCTTGGCATCCTATCGATCTGGGGAGCTGTTTTTT.